A single sample gave rise to the 20 T cell receptor beta chains below, sequenced in a study of blood T cell repertoires in COVID-19. The repertoire was sequenced with immunoSEQ multiplex PCR; TCRdb's copy has only in-frame clones and lacks some. The sample comprises 100,000 to 150,000 clones, roughly 80% of which are singletons, and about 6.8% rests with the top ten. The source material was peripheral blood. These receptors all come from a man between 65 and 85 years old with acute or convalescent COVID-19.

The V gene is TRBV29-1, the J gene TRBJ2-7, with a tentative D call TRBD1 (5 bases). Germline V lookup: CDR1 SQVTM, CDR2 ANQGSEA. Trimming cost V 4 bases and J 3 bases, with 19 bases left between them. CDR3 length equals 15 residues. CDR3 nucleotide sequence: TGCAGCGTTGGGGCCACTGGGCAGGGTGTCTACGAGCAGTACTTC. Amino acids: CSVGATGQGVYEQYF.

J is TRBJ1-6 and V is TRBV6-2 or TRBV6-3; D gene uncertain. The V gene's germline CDR1 is MNHEY and CDR2 SVGEGT. The CDR3 extends over 16 amino acids. Trimming took 2 bases from V and 1 from J, leaving 9 bases between them. In nucleotides, the CDR3 is TGTGCCAGCAGTTACCTCGGGAAGTCCTATAATTCACCCCTCCACTTT. Its protein is CASSYLGKSYNSPLHF.

The chain couples TRBV29-1 to TRBJ1-4, with D tentatively TRBD1 (6 bases). Germline CDR1 and CDR2: SQVTM and ANQGSEA. Trimming pared 6 bases from V and 10 bases from J, leaving 24 bases between. The CDR3 length is 15 residues. The CDR3 region is CSVLEGQTNIGKLFF. In DNA form, the CDR3 reads TGCAGCGTCCTTGAAGGACAGACAAATATCGGAAAACTGTTTTTT.

The chain combines TRBV18 with TRBJ2-7, with a tentative D call TRBD1 (6 bases). Trimming removed 4 bases at V and 0 bases at J, with 10 bases between. This CDR3 contains 14 residues. The germline gives CDR1 KGHSH, CDR2 LQKENI. The CDR3 DNA sequence: TGTGCCAGCTCACATGGACAGAGCTCCTACGAGCAGTACTTC. Encoded protein: CASSHGQSSYEQYF. The entire variable domain, with the rest obtained from reference TRBV18 and TRBJ2-7, is as follows: NAGVMQNPRHLVRRRGQEARLRCSPMKGHSHVYWYRQLPEEGLKFMVYLQKENIIDESGMPKERFSAEFPKEGPSILRIQQVVRGDSAAYFCASSHGQSSYEQYFGPGTRLTVT.

The J gene is TRBJ2-1, the V gene TRBV5-4, with a possible D match to TRBD2 (7 bases). The CDR3 has 14 amino acids. Germline values: CDR1 SGHNT, CDR2 YYREEE (reference sequence). V was trimmed by 7 bases and J by 3 bases, leaving 14 bases between them. CDR3 loop: CASLRGGGYNEQFF. In DNA form, the CDR3 reads TGTGCCAGCCTGAGGGGAGGGGGCTACAATGAGCAGTTCTTC.

The J gene is TRBJ2-7, the V gene TRBV5-1; D call uncertain. From germline, CDR1 is SGHRS and CDR2 YFSETQ. The CDR3 sequence is 12 residues long. Trimming took off 0 bases at V and 4 bases at J, with 5 bases between the two ends. This chain's CDR3 is CASSLDRYEQYF. The CDR3 bases are TGCGCCAGCAGCTTGGACAGATACGAGCAGTACTTC.

This clone has more than one count but fewer than ten. The chain carries TRBV2 and TRBJ2-5, with 8 positions matching TRBD2. The junction had 2 bases not matched to a gene; V was cut back by 2 bases and J by 0 bases. Germline V lookup: CDR1 SNHLY, CDR2 FYNNEI. This CDR3 comprises 15 residues. The CDR3 DNA reads as TGTGCCAGCAGTGAACAGCGGGGGAACCAAGAGACCCAGTACTTC. Translating it yields CASSEQRGNQETQYF.

The genes are TRBV24-1 and TRBJ2-3; maybe TRBD2 (5 bases). This CDR3 is built from 14 residues. Germline V gene sequence: CDR1 KGHDR, CDR2 SFDVKD. Trimming shortened V by 4 bases and J by 3 bases, and 10 bases separated the two germline ends. The CDR3 loop reads CATSETGGTDTQYF. The CDR3 region has the DNA TGTGCCACCAGTGAGACGGGCGGGACAGATACGCAGTATTTT.

As DNA, the CDR3 is TGTGCCAGCAGCTTAGATACGGTTTCACCCCTCCACTTT. Amino acid sequence: CASSLDTVSPLHF. The gene calls are TRBV11-2 and TRBJ1-6; D gene uncertain. CDR1 is SGHAT and CDR2 is FQNNGV in the germline V gene. The CDR3 contains 13 residues. The germline V and J ends were trimmed by 0 bases and 9 bases, with 6 bases remaining between them.

The chain recombines TRBV3-1 (or the pseudogene TRBV3-2) with TRBJ2-7, with TRBD2 matching 7 bases. Germline-derived CDR1 and CDR2 are LGHDT and YNNKEL (reference sequence). The CDR3 extends over 14 amino acids. Trimming cost V 4 bases and J 0 bases; bases outside gene matches: 3. The DNA for the CDR3 is TGTGCCAGCAGCCGGGGGGGGATCTCCTACGAGCAGTACTTC. Protein product: CASSRGGISYEQYF.

This clone was counted once. The chain uses TRBV9 and TRBJ1-2; TRBD1 might be the D (6 bases). CDR1 is SGDLS and CDR2 is YYNGEE in the germline V gene. The length of the CDR3 is 16 residues. With 0 bases removed from V and 2 bases from J, the gap between germline ends came to 14 bases. This CDR3 reads CASSVGDTSSNYGYTF. The CDR3 nucleotides read TGTGCCAGCAGCGTAGGGGACACCTCGTCCAACTATGGCTACACCTTC.

The rearrangement joins TRBV3-1 (or the pseudogene TRBV3-2) to TRBJ2-5, with D tentatively TRBD2 (5 bases). CDR1 LGHDT and CDR2 YNNKEL come from the germline V gene (reference sequence). Trimming cost V 3 bases and J 5 bases, with 10 bases left between them. This CDR3 is 13 amino acids long. In nucleotides, the CDR3 is TGTGCCAGCAGCCACGAGGGTGGGGAGACCCAGTACTTC. The encoded protein is CASSHEGGETQYF.

The V call is TRBV10-3, the J call TRBJ2-7, with TRBD2 identical over 13 bases. The germline CDR1 and CDR2 sequences are ENHRY and SYGVKD. V trimming: 10 bases; J trimming: 5 bases; junction bases outside the gene matches: 8. The length of the CDR3 is 14 residues. CDR3 in amino acids: CATTRTSGSNEQYF. The DNA for the CDR3 is TGTGCCACCACCCGGACTAGCGGGAGTAACGAGCAGTACTTC.

The chain combines TRBV5-1 with TRBJ2-7; 10 nucleotides line up with TRBD2. The junction had 2 bases not matched to a gene; V was cut back by 0 bases and J by 5 bases. This CDR3 is 14 amino acids long. Germline values: CDR1 SGHRS, CDR2 YFSETQ. The CDR3 spells CASSLVGTSDEQYF. The CDR3 bases are TGCGCCAGCAGCTTGGTCGGGACTAGCGACGAGCAGTACTTC.

The chain combines TRBV3-1 (or the pseudogene TRBV3-2) with TRBJ1-1; D is possibly TRBD1 (6 bases). The CDR3 covers 16 residues. CDR1 LGHDT and CDR2 YNNKEL come from the germline V gene (reference sequence). V lost 0 bases to trimming and J lost 3 bases, with 14 bases between them. The CDR3 bases are TGTGCCAGCAGCCAAGATGCGCAGGGGTGGGACACTGAAGCTTTCTTT. Its translation is CASSQDAQGWDTEAFF.

The chain joins TRBV30 to TRBJ2-7, with D perhaps matching TRBD1 (5 bases). The CDR3 loop spans 14 amino acids. Germline V gene lookup returns CDR1 GTSNPN and CDR2 SVGIG (reference sequence). Trimming removed 5 bases at V and 1 base at J, with 15 bases between. CDR3: CAWLGTTGSYEQYF. The DNA for the CDR3 is TGTGCCTGGTTGGGCACCACAGGTTCCTACGAGCAGTACTTC.

The J gene is TRBJ1-1, the V gene TRBV3-1 (or the pseudogene TRBV3-2); D unclear. The CDR3 consists of 15 residues. V shed 6 bases and J shed 0 bases, with 14 bases lying between them. Looked up from germline, CDR1 is LGHDT and CDR2 is YNNKEL (reference sequence). The CDR3 sequence is CASRQPTRLNTEAFF. The DNA of the CDR3 is TGTGCCAGCAGACAGCCAACCAGGCTGAACACTGAAGCTTTCTTT.

A few counts support this clone. The chain combines TRBV5-6 with TRBJ1-6; D uncertain. Trimming left V 0 bases short and J 9 bases short, with 10 bases between. This CDR3 has 14 amino acids. CDR1 is SGHDT and CDR2 is YYEEEE in the germline V gene. The CDR3 sequence is CASSLDSHGSPLHF. In DNA form, the CDR3 reads TGTGCCAGCAGCTTGGATAGTCACGGTTCACCCCTCCACTTT. Full variable domain (remainder filled in from reference TRBV5-6 and TRBJ1-6): DAGVTQSPTHLIKTRGQQVTLRCSPKSGHDTVSWYQQALGQGPQFIFQYYEEEERQRGNFPDRFSGHQFPNYSSELNVNALLLGDSALYLCASSLDSHGSPLHFGNGTRLTVT.

This clone was picked up one time. The chain combines TRBV4-2 with TRBJ1-6; 7 positions agree with TRBD1. Germline loops: CDR1 LGHNA, CDR2 YNFKEQ. V was pared by 3 bases and J by 7 bases, with 3 bases of the junction left unmatched. CDR3 length: 14 amino acids. CDR3 coding DNA: TGTGCCAGCAGCCAGGAGGGGGCGAATTCACCCCTCCACTTT. Protein product: CASSQEGANSPLHF.

The V call is TRBV18, the J call TRBJ2-7, with 7 bases that match TRBD2. J lost 0 bases, V lost 9 bases, and 14 bases had no gene match. The CDR3 consists of 16 residues. The germline gives CDR1 KGHSH, CDR2 LQKENI. DNA for the CDR3: TGTGCCAGTTCTAGCGGACGGTACGAACTCTCCTACGAGCAGTACTTC. This sequence encodes CASSSGRYELSYEQYF.